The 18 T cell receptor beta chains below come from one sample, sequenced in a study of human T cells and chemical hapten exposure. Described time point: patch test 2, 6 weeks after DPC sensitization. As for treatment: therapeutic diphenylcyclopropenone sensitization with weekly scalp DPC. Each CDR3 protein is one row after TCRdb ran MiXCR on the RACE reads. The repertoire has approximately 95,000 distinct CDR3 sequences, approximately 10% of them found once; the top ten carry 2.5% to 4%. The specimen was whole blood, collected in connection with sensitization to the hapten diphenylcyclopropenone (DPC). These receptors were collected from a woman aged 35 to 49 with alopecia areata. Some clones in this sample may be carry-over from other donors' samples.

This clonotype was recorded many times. Here the CDR3 DNA reads TGTGCCAGCAGCCGGTGGGGAGGGGGCCAAGAGACCCAGTACTTC. This codes for CASSRWGGGQETQYF. The chain carries TRBV12-3 or TRBV12-4 and TRBJ2-5; D perhaps matches TRBD2 (7 bases). The V end lost 6 bases, the J end lost 1 base, and 15 bases lay between the germline ends. The CDR3 extends over 15 amino acids.

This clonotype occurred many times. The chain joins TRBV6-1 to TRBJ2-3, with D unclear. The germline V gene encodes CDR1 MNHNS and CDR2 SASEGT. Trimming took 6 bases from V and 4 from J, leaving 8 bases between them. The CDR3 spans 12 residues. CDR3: CASSILADTQYF. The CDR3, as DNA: TGTGCCAGCAGCATCCTAGCAGATACGCAGTATTTT.

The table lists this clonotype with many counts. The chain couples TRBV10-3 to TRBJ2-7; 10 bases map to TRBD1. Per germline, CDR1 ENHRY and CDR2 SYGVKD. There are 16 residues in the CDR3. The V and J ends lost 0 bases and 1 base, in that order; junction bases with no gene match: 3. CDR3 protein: CAISESRGQGSYEQYF. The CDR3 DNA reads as TGTGCCATCAGTGAGTCCCGGGGACAGGGGTCCTACGAGCAGTACTTC.

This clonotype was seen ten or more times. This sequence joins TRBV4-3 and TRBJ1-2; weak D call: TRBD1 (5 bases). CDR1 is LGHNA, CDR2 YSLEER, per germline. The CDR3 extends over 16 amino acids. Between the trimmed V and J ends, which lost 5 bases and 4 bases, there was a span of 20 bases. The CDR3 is CASSRQGIGESYGYTF. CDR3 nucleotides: TGCGCCAGCAGCAGACAAGGAATAGGGGAGAGCTATGGCTACACCTTC.

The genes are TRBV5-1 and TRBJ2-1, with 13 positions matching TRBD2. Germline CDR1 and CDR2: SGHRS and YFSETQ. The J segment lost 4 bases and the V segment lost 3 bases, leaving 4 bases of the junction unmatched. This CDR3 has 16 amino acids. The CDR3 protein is CASSWGTSGKYNEQFF. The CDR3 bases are TGCGCCAGCAGCTGGGGGACTAGCGGGAAATACAATGAGCAGTTCTTC.

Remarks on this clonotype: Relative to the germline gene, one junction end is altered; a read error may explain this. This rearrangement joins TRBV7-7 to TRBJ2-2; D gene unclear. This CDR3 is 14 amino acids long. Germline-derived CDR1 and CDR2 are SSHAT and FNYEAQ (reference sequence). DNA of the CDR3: TGTGCTAGCAGCTTAGTCGGTAACACCGGGGAGCTGTTTTTT. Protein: CASSLVGNTGELFF.

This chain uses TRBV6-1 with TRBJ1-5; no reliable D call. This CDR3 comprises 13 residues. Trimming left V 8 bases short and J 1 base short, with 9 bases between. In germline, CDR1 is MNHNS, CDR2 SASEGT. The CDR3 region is CASRGNSNQPQHF. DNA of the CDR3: TGTGCCAGCCGAGGGAACAGCAATCAGCCCCAGCATTTT.

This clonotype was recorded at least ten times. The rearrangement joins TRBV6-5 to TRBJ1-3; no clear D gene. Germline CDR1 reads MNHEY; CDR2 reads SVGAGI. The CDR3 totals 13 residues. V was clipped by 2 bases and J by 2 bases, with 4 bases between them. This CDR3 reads CASSYRAGNTIYF. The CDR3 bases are TGTGCCAGCAGTTACAGGGCTGGAAACACCATATATTTT.

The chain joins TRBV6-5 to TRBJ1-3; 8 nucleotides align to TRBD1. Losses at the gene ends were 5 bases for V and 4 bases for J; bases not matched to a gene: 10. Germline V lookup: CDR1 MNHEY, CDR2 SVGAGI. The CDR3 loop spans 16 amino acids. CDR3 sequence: CASSRVQGAPGNTIYF. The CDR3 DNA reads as TGTGCCAGCAGTAGAGTTCAGGGGGCGCCCGGAAACACCATATATTTT.

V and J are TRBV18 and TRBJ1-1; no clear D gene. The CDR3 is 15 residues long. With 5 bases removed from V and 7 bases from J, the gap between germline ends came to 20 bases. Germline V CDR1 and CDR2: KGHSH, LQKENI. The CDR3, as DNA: TGTGCCAGCTCATCCAACCCCATGCGATGGGGTGAAGCTTTCTTT. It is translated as CASSSNPMRWGEAFF.

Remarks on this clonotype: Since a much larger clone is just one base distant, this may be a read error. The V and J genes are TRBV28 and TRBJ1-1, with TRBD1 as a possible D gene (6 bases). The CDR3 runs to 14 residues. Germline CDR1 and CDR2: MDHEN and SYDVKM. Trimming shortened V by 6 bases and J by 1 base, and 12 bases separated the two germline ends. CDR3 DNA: TGTGCCAGCAGAGGGGGAGTCAGGAACACTGAAGCTTTCTTT. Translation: CASRGGVRNTEAFF.

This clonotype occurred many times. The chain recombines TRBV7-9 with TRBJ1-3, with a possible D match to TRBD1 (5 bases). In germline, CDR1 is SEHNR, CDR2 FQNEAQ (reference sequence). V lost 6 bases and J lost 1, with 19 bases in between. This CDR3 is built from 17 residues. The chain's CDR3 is CASRLPGTKVSGNTIYF. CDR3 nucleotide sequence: TGTGCCAGCAGGCTCCCCGGGACGAAGGTTTCTGGAAACACCATATATTTT. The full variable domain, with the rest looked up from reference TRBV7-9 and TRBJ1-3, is DTGVSQNPRHKITKRGQNVTFRCDPISEHNRLYWYRQTLGQGPEFLTYFQNEAQLEKSRLLSDRFSAERPKGSFSTLEIQRTEQGDSAMYLCASRLPGTKVSGNTIYFGEGSWLTVV.

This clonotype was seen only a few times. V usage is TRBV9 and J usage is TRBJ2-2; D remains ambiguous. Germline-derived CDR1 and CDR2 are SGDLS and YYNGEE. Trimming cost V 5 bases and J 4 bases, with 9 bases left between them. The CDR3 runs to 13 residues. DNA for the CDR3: TGTGCCAGCAGTGAGGCTGGCACCGGGGAGCTGTTTTTT. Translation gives CASSEAGTGELFF.

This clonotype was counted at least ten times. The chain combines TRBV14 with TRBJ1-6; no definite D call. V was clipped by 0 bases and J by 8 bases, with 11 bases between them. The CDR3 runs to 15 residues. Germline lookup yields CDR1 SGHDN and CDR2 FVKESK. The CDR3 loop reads CASSQDPPADSPLHF. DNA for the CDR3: TGTGCCAGCAGCCAAGATCCCCCAGCGGATTCACCCCTCCACTTT.

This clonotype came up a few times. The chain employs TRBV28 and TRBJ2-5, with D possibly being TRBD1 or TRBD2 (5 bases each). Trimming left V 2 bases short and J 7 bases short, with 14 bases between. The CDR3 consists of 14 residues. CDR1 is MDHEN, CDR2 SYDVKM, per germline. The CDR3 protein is CASSLVGPFGTQYF. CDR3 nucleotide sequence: TGTGCCAGCAGTTTAGTGGGACCTTTCGGGACCCAGTACTTC.

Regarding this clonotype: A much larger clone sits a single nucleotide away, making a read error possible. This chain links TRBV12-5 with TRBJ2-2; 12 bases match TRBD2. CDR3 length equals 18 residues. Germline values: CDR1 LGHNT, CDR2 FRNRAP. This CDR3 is CASSTLAGGPPNAGELVF. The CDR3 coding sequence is TGTGCTAGTTCAACCCTAGCGGGAGGGCCTCCAAACGCCGGGGAGCTGGTTTTT. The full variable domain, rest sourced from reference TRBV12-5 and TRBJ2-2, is DARVTQTPRHKVTEMGQEVTMRCQPILGHNTVFWYRQTMMQGLELLAYFRNRAPLDDSGMPKDRFSAEMPDATLATLKIQPSEPRDSAVYFCASSTLAGGPPNAGELVFGEGSRLTVL.

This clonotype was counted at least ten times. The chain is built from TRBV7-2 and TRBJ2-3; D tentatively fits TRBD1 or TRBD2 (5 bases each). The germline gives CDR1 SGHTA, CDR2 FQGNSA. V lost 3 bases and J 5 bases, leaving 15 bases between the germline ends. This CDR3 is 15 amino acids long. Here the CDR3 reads CASSFPRVEGDTQYF. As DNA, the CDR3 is TGTGCCAGCAGCTTTCCCAGGGTAGAGGGAGATACGCAGTATTTT.

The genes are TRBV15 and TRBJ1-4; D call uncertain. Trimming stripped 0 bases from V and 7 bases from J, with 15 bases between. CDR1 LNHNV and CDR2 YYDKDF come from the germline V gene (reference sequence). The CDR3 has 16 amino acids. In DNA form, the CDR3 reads TGTGCCACCAGCAGAGAGTATATGGTTCCTGGTGAAAAACTGTTTTTT. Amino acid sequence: CATSREYMVPGEKLFF.